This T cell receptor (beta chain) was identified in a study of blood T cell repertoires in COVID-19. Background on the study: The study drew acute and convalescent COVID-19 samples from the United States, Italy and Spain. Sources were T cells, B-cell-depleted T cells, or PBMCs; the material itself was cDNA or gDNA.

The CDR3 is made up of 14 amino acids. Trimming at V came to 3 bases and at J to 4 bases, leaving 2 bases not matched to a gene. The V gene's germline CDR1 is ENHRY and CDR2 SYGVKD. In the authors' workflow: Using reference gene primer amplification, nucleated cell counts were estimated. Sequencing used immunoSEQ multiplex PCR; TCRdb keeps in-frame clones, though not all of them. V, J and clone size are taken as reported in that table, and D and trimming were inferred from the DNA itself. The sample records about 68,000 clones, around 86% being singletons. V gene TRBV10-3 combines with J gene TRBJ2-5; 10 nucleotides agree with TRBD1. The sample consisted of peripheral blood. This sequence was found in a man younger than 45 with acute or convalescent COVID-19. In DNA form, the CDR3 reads TGTGCCATCAGTGATGGACAGGGGGGAGAGACCCAGTACTTC. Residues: CAISDGQGGETQYF.